The next 26 T cell receptor beta chains were all read from a single sample in a study of blood T cells in healthy people across ages. Using a J-beta primer mix together with a sample-barcoded 5' primer, a second PCR was run for about 6 to 11 cycles. In TCRdb, the 5' RACE reads were re-called with MiXCR into one record per CDR3 protein. The table records 780,000 or so distinct CDR3 sequences, about 25% of them present only once. A further study also used this sample, focusing on T cells of mothers and their children.

The sequencing input was blood. The receptors were sampled from a boy younger than 18 in good health.

The V call is TRBV11-2, the J call TRBJ2-4; weak D call: TRBD2 (5 bases). In germline, CDR1 is SGHAT, CDR2 FQNNGV. The CDR3 extends over 16 amino acids. The V end was cut by 5 bases, the J end by 3 bases, with 17 bases between. CDR3 DNA: TGTGCCAGCAGCACCTTCGCCGAGGGATACAAAAACATTCAGTACTTC. Residues: CASSTFAEGYKNIQYF.

The chain recombines TRBV21-1 with TRBJ2-3; TRBD2 reflects the table's D call only, with no check against the DNA. TRBV21-1 counts as a pseudogene. The CDR3 has 17 amino acids. CDR3 DNA: TGTGCCAGCAGCAAAGGAGGGACTAGCGGGGATCTTCGTACGCAGTATTTT. This encodes CASSKGGTSGDLRTQYF.

V usage is TRBV4-1 and J usage is TRBJ2-7, with 9 nucleotides matching TRBD2. The V segment lost 0 bases and the J segment 5 bases; nucleotides outside the gene matches: 14. The CDR3 is made up of 18 amino acids. Germline V gene lookup returns CDR1 MGHRA and CDR2 YSYEKL. The CDR3 region has the DNA TGCGCCAGCAGCCAAGAAGTCCTGGAGGTAGCGGGAGTCCACGAGCAGTACTTC. Translated: CASSQEVLEVAGVHEQYF.

This chain uses TRBV11-3 with TRBJ2-5, with D possibly being TRBD1 (5 bases). Trimming took 3 bases from V and 1 from J, leaving 12 bases between them. Germline V gene sequence: CDR1 SGHNT, CDR2 YENEEA. This CDR3 contains 15 residues. The CDR3 nucleotides read TGTGCCAGCAGCTTGGGGCAGGTTGCCCAAGAGACCCAGTACTTC. It specifies CASSLGQVAQETQYF.

This clonotype was recorded many times. V is TRBV29-1 and J is TRBJ2-7; TRBD2 is a possible D gene (5 bases). CDR3 size: 11 residues. Trimming removed 6 bases at V and 3 bases at J, with 9 bases between. Germline CDR1 is SQVTM and CDR2 is ANQGSEA. This CDR3 reads CSVRADYEQYF. The CDR3 region has the DNA TGCAGCGTGAGGGCGGACTACGAGCAGTACTTC.

This clonotype was recorded at least ten times. The chain uses TRBV14 and TRBJ1-4; D unclear. The ends were cut back, 2 bases at V and 8 bases at J, with 3 bases in the middle. The CDR3 spans 11 residues. Germline V lookup: CDR1 SGHDN, CDR2 FVKESK. CDR3 nucleotides: TGTGCCAGCAGCCAATTCGAAAAACTGTTTTTT. The encoded protein is CASSQFEKLFF.

The V call is TRBV28, the J call TRBJ2-7, with D possibly TRBD2 on 7 matching bases. The CDR3 is made up of 13 amino acids. V lost 8 bases, J lost 5 bases, and 16 bases lay in between. Germline V lookup: CDR1 MDHEN, CDR2 SYDVKM. DNA for the CDR3: TGTGCCAGCTTCGGGGGGCGTGAAGACGAGCAGTACTTC. Its protein is CASFGGREDEQYF.

The gene calls are TRBV12-3 or TRBV12-4 and TRBJ2-7; D possibly corresponds to TRBD1 (6 bases). This CDR3 has 14 residues. The V and J ends lost 5 bases and 3 bases respectively, with 14 bases between them. CDR3 DNA sequence: TGTGCCAGCAGTGTCGACGGGACACTCTACGAGCAGTACTTC. Its protein product is CASSVDGTLYEQYF.

The J gene is TRBJ1-2, the V gene TRBV11-1; D is unclear. This CDR3 comprises 15 residues. The germline CDR1 and CDR2 sequences are SGHAT and FQDESV (reference sequence). The V end lost 1 base, the J end lost 0 bases, and 9 bases lay between the germline ends. This chain's CDR3 is CASSLGPRANYGYTF. CDR3 DNA sequence: TGTGCCAGCAGCTTAGGCCCCCGGGCTAACTATGGCTACACCTTC.

This clonotype came up a few times. At one of its ends the junction is not consistent with the germline gene, which may arise from a read error. V is TRBV28 and J is TRBJ1-4; D gene unclear. Germline CDR1 is MDHEN and CDR2 is SYDVKM. The CDR3 contains 17 residues. The CDR3 loop reads CASSLIGVSATNEELSF. The CDR3 nucleotides are TGTGCCAGCAGTTTAATTGGAGTCTCTGCAACTAATGAAGAACTGTCTTTT.

The chain carries TRBV6-2 or TRBV6-3 and TRBJ1-5, with TRBD1 as a possible D gene (6 bases). The CDR3 consists of 15 residues. The germline V gene encodes CDR1 MNHEY and CDR2 SVGEGT. V lost 6 bases, J lost 0 bases, and 12 bases lay in between. CDR3 nucleotide sequence: TGTGCCAGCAGGGGCAACAGGGATAGCAATCAGCCCCAGCATTTT. Protein product: CASRGNRDSNQPQHF.

This clonotype was detected only once. J is TRBJ2-2 and V is TRBV24-1; D is ambiguous. V was cut by 5 bases and J by 4 bases, with 10 bases left in between. The germline V gene has CDR1 KGHDR and CDR2 SFDVKD. There are 14 residues in the CDR3. The CDR3 here is CATSGYSLTGELFF. DNA for the CDR3: TGTGCCACCAGTGGTTATAGCCTCACCGGGGAGCTGTTTTTT.

This clonotype was detected only a few times. This chain uses TRBV4-3 with TRBJ2-1; D may be TRBD1 or TRBD2 (6 bases each). The V end was cut by 0 bases, the J end by 6 bases, with 15 bases between. The CDR3 has 16 amino acids. Germline V lookup: CDR1 LGHNA, CDR2 YSLEER. CDR3 sequence: CASSQDSRGASNEQFF. CDR3 in DNA: TGCGCCAGCAGCCAAGATTCGAGGGGGGCGAGCAATGAGCAGTTCTTC.

J is TRBJ2-5 and V is TRBV2; D not resolved. The J call may not be correct, given that the DNA end is closer to TRBJ2-1. Germline V gene data show CDR1 as SNHLY and CDR2 as FYNNEI. CDR3 length: 10 amino acids. CDR3 nucleotides: TGTGCCAGCGGCGCCAATGAGCAGTTCTTC. Translation gives CASGANEQFF.

The rearrangement links TRBV29-1 to TRBJ1-1, with D unresolved. The CDR3 extends over 11 amino acids. Germline CDR1 is SQVTM and CDR2 is ANQGSEA. V was trimmed by 2 bases and J by 8 bases, leaving 9 bases between them. In DNA, the CDR3 is TGCAGCGTTGAACAGGACCCCGAAGCTTTCTTT. Translating it yields CSVEQDPEAFF.

This clonotype was observed a few times. The J gene is TRBJ2-5, the V gene TRBV20-1; TRBD2 matches at 7 bases. Germline CDR1 is DFQATT and CDR2 is SNEGSKA (reference sequence). The CDR3 is 13 residues long. Trimming at V came to 2 bases and at J to 3 bases, leaving 3 bases not matched to a gene. CDR3 DNA sequence: TGCAGTGCTAGACTAGCGGTAAAAGAGACCCAGTACTTC. Translating gives CSARLAVKETQYF.

The rearrangement joins TRBV5-1 to TRBJ2-1; 11 nucleotides agree with TRBD2. The length of the CDR3 is 18 residues. The germline gives CDR1 SGHRS, CDR2 YFSETQ. V shed 2 bases and J 7 bases; nucleotides not matched to a gene: 14. The CDR3 coding sequence is TGCGCCAGCAGCTTCACTAGCGGGGGCGAGTGGGTATATAATGAGCAGTTCTTC. This sequence encodes CASSFTSGGEWVYNEQFF.

The J gene is TRBJ2-3, the V gene TRBV5-6; TRBD1 might be the D (5 bases). The CDR3 extends over 14 amino acids. The germline V gene encodes CDR1 SGHDT and CDR2 YYEEEE. V was clipped by 5 bases and J by 2 bases, with 12 bases between them. Written as DNA, the CDR3 is TGTGCCAGCAGGCTGGGCAGGGTCACAGATACGCAGTATTTT. Residues: CASRLGRVTDTQYF.

V gene TRBV3-1 combines with J gene TRBJ2-2; 7 bases are shared with TRBD1. Trimming at V came to 3 bases and at J to 8 bases, leaving 21 bases not matched to a gene. This CDR3 is 19 amino acids long. The germline V gene has CDR1 LGHDT and CDR2 YNNKEL (reference sequence). The CDR3: CASSQGARWDSNLMGELFF. The CDR3 DNA reads as TGTGCCAGCAGCCAGGGCGCAAGATGGGACAGTAATCTTATGGGGGAGCTGTTTTTT. The full variable domain, with the rest looked up from reference TRBV3-1 and TRBJ2-2, is DTAVSQTPKYLVTQMGNDKSIKCEQNLGHDTMYWYKQDSKKFLKIMFSYNNKELIINETVPNRFSPKSPDKAHLNLHINSLELGDSAVYFCASSQGARWDSNLMGELFFGEGSRLTVL.

There are a few counts of this clonotype. The V and J genes are TRBV27 and TRBJ1-4; D uncertain. CDR3 size: 17 residues. Germline V gene sequence: CDR1 MNHEY, CDR2 SMNVEV (reference sequence). V gave up 5 bases and J gave up 6 bases, with 22 bases separating them. The CDR3 DNA is TGTGCCAGCAGTATTGACCGGGGTTCCTTAGAGGATGAAAAACTGTTTTTT. Amino acids: CASSIDRGSLEDEKLFF.

The table lists this clonotype with a few counts. The chain employs TRBV7-8 and TRBJ2-5; D is undetermined. The tail of the sequence fits TRBJ2-1 better, so the J call may be wrong. The CDR3 extends over 14 amino acids. The V gene's germline CDR1 is SGHVS and CDR2 FQNEAQ. CDR3 nucleotides: TGTGCCAGCAGCTTAGTTGGACGGTACAATGAGCAGTTCTTC. This codes for CASSLVGRYNEQFF.

This clonotype has more than one count but fewer than ten. The J gene is TRBJ1-1, the V gene TRBV5-1; TRBD1 matches 8 bases. V shed 3 bases and J 5 bases; nucleotides not matched to a gene: 9. Germline lookup yields CDR1 SGHRS and CDR2 YFSETQ. This CDR3 spans 15 amino acids. CDR3: CASSSQGAQGTEAFF. The CDR3 DNA sequence: TGCGCCAGCAGCTCCCAGGGGGCCCAAGGAACTGAAGCTTTCTTT.

This clonotype was seen only a few times. The genes are TRBV28 and TRBJ2-7; 7 bases fit TRBD1. With V trimmed by 6 bases and J by 3 bases, 8 bases remained unmatched. The CDR3 has 14 amino acids. Germline V gene sequence: CDR1 MDHEN, CDR2 SYDVKM. The CDR3 DNA reads as TGTGCCAGCAGACAGCCGGGACAGTACTACGAGCAGTACTTC. It specifies CASRQPGQYYEQYF. The complete variable domain, with remaining parts taken from reference TRBV28 and TRBJ2-7, reads DVKVTQSSRYLVKRTGEKVFLECVQDMDHENMFWYRQDPGLGLRLIYFSYDVKMKEKGDIPEGYSVSREKKERFSLILESASTNQTSMYLCASRQPGQYYEQYFGPGTRLTVT.

V usage is TRBV12-3 or TRBV12-4 and J usage is TRBJ2-1, with 15 bases that match TRBD2. The V segment lost 8 bases and the J segment 8 bases; nucleotides outside the gene matches: 7. CDR3 size: 15 residues. CDR3 in DNA: TGTGCCAGCCGGGGACTAGCGGGGGGTATGGATGAGCAGTTCTTC. The encoded protein is CASRGLAGGMDEQFF.

J is TRBJ1-4 and V is TRBV29-1; TRBD1 might be the D (6 bases). V lost 0 bases to trimming and J lost 2 bases, with 13 bases between them. CDR3 size: 16 residues. Per germline, CDR1 SQVTM and CDR2 ANQGSEA. CDR3 amino acids: CSVEDAGGGTNEKLFF. The DNA for the CDR3 is TGCAGCGTTGAAGACGCCGGCGGGGGCACTAATGAAAAACTGTTTTTT.

The rearrangement uses TRBV5-1 and TRBJ1-6, with D tentatively TRBD1 (5 bases). The CDR3 extends over 15 amino acids. Germline CDR1 is SGHRS and CDR2 is YFSETQ. Trimming pared 3 bases from V and 10 bases from J, leaving 17 bases between. The chain's CDR3 is CASSSATGVSSPLHF. Written as DNA, the CDR3 is TGCGCCAGCAGCTCTGCAACGGGGGTTAGCTCACCCCTCCACTTT.